These 15 T cell receptor beta chains came from one sample sequenced in a study of beta chain features in type 1 diabetes. Sequencing targeted expressed TCRB transcripts, as all isolated RNA had been reverse transcribed. Assay: immunoSEQ multiplex PCR; the TCRdb copy retains only in-frame clones and omits some. In the table there are 330,000 or so clones, 15% to 20% of which are singletons. Sequences were obtained from naive CD4+ T cells from blood. The source is a woman aged 18-30 years in good health.

V gene TRBV19 combines with J gene TRBJ2-4, with a weak D call TRBD1 (6 bases). Germline CDR1 LNHDA, CDR2 SQIVND (reference sequence). V was shortened by 1 base and J by 8 bases, with 12 bases between the two germline ends. The CDR3 extends over 14 amino acids. CDR3 sequence (DNA): TGTGCCAGTAGTATAGGAGGGGGTAAGGACATTCAGTACTTC. Its translation is CASSIGGGKDIQYF.

The chain joins TRBV4-1 to TRBJ2-1, with TRBD2 matching over 11 bases. Unmatched junction bases numbered 4, after V lost 4 bases and J lost 2 bases. This CDR3 is built from 16 residues. Per the germline V gene, CDR1 is MGHRA and CDR2 is YSYEKL. The CDR3 region has the DNA TGCGCCAGCAGCCTTCCGACTAGCGGGACCTACAATGAGCAGTTCTTC. Translation: CASSLPTSGTYNEQFF.

There are a few counts of this clone. The chain is built from TRBV15 and TRBJ1-5, with 7 bases aligning to TRBD1. This CDR3 contains 17 residues. Germline V gives CDR1 LNHNV, CDR2 YYDKDF (reference sequence). With 3 bases clipped from V and 9 bases from J, the junction kept 17 bases outside the gene matches. CDR3: CATSRPQGQPGGMPQHF. The CDR3 DNA reads TGTGCCACCAGCAGGCCCCAGGGACAGCCAGGAGGTATGCCCCAGCATTTT.

This clone has just a few counts. The CDR3 sequence: CASSYDLWEHEQFF. The CDR3 DNA reads TGTGCCAGCAGTTACGATTTATGGGAGCATGAGCAGTTCTTC. This chain links TRBV6-6 with TRBJ2-1, with D perhaps matching TRBD2 (5 bases). CDR3 length: 14 amino acids. With 2 bases removed from V and 8 bases from J, the gap between germline ends came to 13 bases. The germline CDR1 and CDR2 sequences are MNHNY and SVGAGI (reference sequence).

This clone appeared a few times. This chain joins TRBV4-1 and TRBJ2-7; perhaps TRBD1 as D (6 bases). Looked up from germline, CDR1 is MGHRA and CDR2 is YSYEKL. This CDR3 is 15 amino acids long. V was trimmed by 5 bases and J by 4 bases, leaving 18 bases between them. The CDR3 here is CASSRAGTLKYEQYF. For the CDR3, the DNA is TGCGCCAGCAGCAGAGCCGGGACACTTAAATACGAGCAGTACTTC.

This clone was counted between two and nine times. V gene TRBV5-1 combines with J gene TRBJ2-1, with 10 bases identical to TRBD2. The CDR3 spans 14 residues. Germline V gene lookup returns CDR1 SGHRS and CDR2 YFSETQ. Trimming took 5 bases from V and 6 from J; bases not matched to a gene: 5. DNA of the CDR3: TGCGCCAGCAGAACGGTAGCGGGGGGCAATGAGCAGTTCTTC. This sequence encodes CASRTVAGGNEQFF. Drawing the rest from reference TRBV5-1 and TRBJ2-1, the complete variable domain is KAGVTQTPRYLIKTRGQQVTLSCSPISGHRSVSWYQQTPGQGLQFLFEYFSETQRNKGNFPGRFSGRQFSNSRSEMNVSTLELGDSALYLCASRTVAGGNEQFFGPGTRLTVL.

This clone was seen a few times. The CDR3 DNA reads as TGTGCCAGCAGTCCGAGCGACAGGGTTAGCACCATATATTTT. The encoded protein is CASSPSDRVSTIYF. J is TRBJ1-3 and V is TRBV25-1; 7 bases match TRBD1. The CDR3 has 14 amino acids. J was trimmed by 9 bases and V by 5 bases; bases with no gene match: 10. The germline V gene has CDR1 MGHDK and CDR2 SYGVNS.

This sequence joins TRBV7-2 and TRBJ2-5; 11 bases match TRBD2. This CDR3 comprises 18 residues. The V and J ends lost 6 bases and 2 bases, in that order; junction bases with no gene match: 14. Per germline, CDR1 SGHTA and CDR2 FQGNSA. The CDR3, as DNA: TGTGCCAGCAGTCATCCCCTTCTAGCGGGGGGATCACAAGAGACCCAGTACTTC. As protein: CASSHPLLAGGSQETQYF.

V and J are TRBV4-3 and TRBJ2-5, with D possibly TRBD2 on 7 matching bases. Germline V gene lookup returns CDR1 LGHNA and CDR2 YSLEER. The CDR3 runs 15 residues. Trimming left V 1 base short and J 5 bases short, with 14 bases between. This CDR3 reads CASSQVSGGGETQYF. CDR3 nucleotide sequence: TGCGCCAGCAGCCAAGTGTCGGGGGGCGGCGAGACCCAGTACTTC.

The chain joins TRBV4-1 to TRBJ2-1; TRBD2 matches at 7 bases. Trimming cost V 0 bases and J 3 bases; bases outside gene matches: 8. This CDR3 contains 17 residues. Germline V gene data show CDR1 as MGHRA and CDR2 as YSYEKL. The CDR3 region is CASSQEAPAGIYNEQFF. The CDR3 nucleotides read TGCGCCAGCAGCCAAGAAGCCCCAGCGGGGATCTACAATGAGCAGTTCTTC.

Of note for this clone: The sample carries other DNA sequences with the same CDR3. V gene TRBV7-2 combines with J gene TRBJ2-5, with 7 bases that match TRBD2. Trimming removed 0 bases from V and 5 bases from J; junction bases left unmatched: 0. CDR3 size: 13 residues. Germline-derived CDR1 and CDR2 are SGHTA and FQGNSA. The DNA for the CDR3 is TGTGCCAGCAGCTTAGCGGGGGGGGAGACCCAGTACTTC. Its translation: CASSLAGGETQYF.

The chain links TRBV7-2 to TRBJ2-3; D call uncertain. Germline V gives CDR1 SGHTA, CDR2 FQGNSA. The ends were cut back, 1 base at V and 2 bases at J, with 7 bases in the middle. The CDR3 sequence is 14 residues long. CDR3 loop: CASSLERVTDTQYF. The DNA for the CDR3 is TGTGCCAGCAGCTTAGAACGGGTCACAGATACGCAGTATTTT. Full variable domain (outside the CDR3, taken from reference TRBV7-2 and TRBJ2-3): GAGVSQSPSNKVTEKGKDVELRCDPISGHTALYWYRQSLGQGLEFLIYFQGNSAPDKSGLPSDRFSAERTGGSVSTLTIQRTQQEDSAVYLCASSLERVTDTQYFGPGTRLTVL.

This clone was detected a few times. J is TRBJ1-5 and V is TRBV6-6; 7 bases match TRBD1. The junction had 6 bases not matched to a gene; V was cut back by 6 bases and J by 7 bases. The CDR3 has 13 amino acids. Germline V lookup: CDR1 MNHNY, CDR2 SVGAGI (reference sequence). Written as DNA, the CDR3 is TGTGCCAGCAGCCTTCAGGGGGGACAGCCCCAGCATTTT. It specifies CASSLQGGQPQHF.

This clone was observed a few times. This chain connects TRBV5-1 to TRBJ1-1; 8 bases align to TRBD1. The germline V gene has CDR1 SGHRS and CDR2 YFSETQ. The V gene end was trimmed by 4 bases and the J gene end by 9 bases; junction bases not matched to a gene: 11. The CDR3 is 14 amino acids. For the CDR3, the DNA is TGCGCCAGCAGCCAGAACGGACAGGGCCGGAAAGCTTTCTTT. Its protein is CASSQNGQGRKAFF.

This clone was picked up a small number of times. The chain has TRBV9 and TRBJ2-1; a possible D gene is TRBD2 (5 bases). V was shortened by 4 bases and J by 3 bases, with 14 bases between the two germline ends. CDR3 length: 15 amino acids. Germline V gene lookup returns CDR1 SGDLS and CDR2 YYNGEE. CDR3 residues: CASSLQRASYNEQFF. CDR3 coding DNA: TGTGCCAGCAGCTTACAGAGGGCCAGCTACAATGAGCAGTTCTTC.